This is a list of T cell receptor beta chains from one sample in a study of T cell responses to AZD1222 COVID-19 vaccine. Measured with immunoSEQ multiplex PCR; TCRdb has only the in-frame clones, and not every one. The table has roughly 110,000 clones, under 95% seen once. The sample in question was peripheral blood, obtained 28 days after the second AZD1222 dose. The receptors derive from an adult who received the AZD1222 COVID-19 vaccine. Both conserved end residues are part of each CDR3. Fields, in order: D gene, V gene, J gene, clone size, CDR3 DNA, CDR3 protein. The D gene is left open where the match is weak. Rows may omit the clone size; those that give it use once, few, many or a size class.

TRBD1	TRBV4-1	TRBJ1-6	NA	TGCGCCAGCAGCATCAGGGGGCAGGGGGTTTCACCCCTCCACTTT	CASSIRGQGVSPLHF
NA	TRBV20-1	TRBJ1-3	NA	TGCAGTGCTAGTTTGAGTAGGGGAAACACCATATATTTT	CSASLSRGNTIYF
NA	TRBV30	TRBJ1-1	NA	TGTGCCTATATACCAGGGTCGAAGACTGAAGCTTTCTTT	CAYIPGSKTEAFF
TRBD2	TRBV5-1	TRBJ2-3	NA	TGCGCCAGCAGCAATCCGGGACTAGCGGGGGTGGCAGATACGCAGTATTTT	CASSNPGLAGVADTQYF
NA	TRBV30	TRBJ1-3	NA	TGTGCCTGGAGTGTACCGAAGAAGGAACCCTCTGGAAACACCATATATTTT	CAWSVPKKEPSGNTIYF
NA	TRBV6-6	TRBJ2-2	NA	TGTGCCAGCGCCGTCAGATCGGGCACCGGGGAGCTGTTTTTT	CASAVRSGTGELFF
NA	TRBV5-1	TRBJ1-1	NA	TGCGCCAGCAGCTTGTCCTTTTGGGGCTACACTAACACTGAAGCTTTCTTT	CASSLSFWGYTNTEAFF
NA	TRBV7-2	TRBJ1-1	NA	TGTGCCAGCAGCAGTGGACAGCCCTTTTATAACACTGAAGCTTTCTTT	CASSSGQPFYNTEAFF
TRBD1	TRBV6-1	TRBJ1-1	NA	TGTGCCAGCAGTGACGACAGGGGAGGATATATGAACACTGAAGCTTTCTTT	CASSDDRGGYMNTEAFF
TRBD2	TRBV2	TRBJ2-1	NA	TGTGCCAGCAGTGAGGATAGCGGGAGCAATGAGCAGTTCTTC	CASSEDSGSNEQFF
NA	TRBV3-1/TRBV3-2	TRBJ2-7	NA	TGTGCCAGCAGCCTAAGAGCGTACGAGCAGTACTTC	CASSLRAYEQYF
NA	TRBV7-8	TRBJ2-3	NA	TGTGCCAGCAGCTTAGGGCTAGCCACAGATACGCAGTATTTT	CASSLGLATDTQYF
TRBD2	TRBV7-2	TRBJ2-7	once	TGTGCCAGCAGCTTGGGGACTAGCCAGGGCGAGCAGTACTTC	CASSLGTSQGEQYF
TRBD2	TRBV4-1	TRBJ2-1	NA	TGCGCCAGCAGCCAAGAACTAGCGCTAACCTACAATGAGCAGTTCTTC	CASSQELALTYNEQFF
NA	TRBV28	TRBJ2-1	NA	TGTGCCAGCAGTTTCAGGCAGGGGTCCTACAATGAGCAGTTCTTC	CASSFRQGSYNEQFF
NA	TRBV6-4	TRBJ1-5	NA	TGTGCCAGCAGTGACCCTTGGGAGAGCGGGCTGAATAGCAATCAGCCCCAGCATTTT	CASSDPWESGLNSNQPQHF
NA	TRBV30	TRBJ1-1	once	TGTGCCTGGAGTGTACCGGACAGAGTGAACACTGAAGCTTTCTTT	CAWSVPDRVNTEAFF
NA	TRBV19	TRBJ2-3	NA	TGTGCCAGTAGTATAGTCGGTAGTCGTAGCACAGATACGCAGTATTTT	CASSIVGSRSTDTQYF
NA	TRBV5-1	TRBJ2-7	NA	TGCGCCAGCAGCTTGGAGTGGAGAGGAGCGATCGAGCAGTACTTC	CASSLEWRGAIEQYF
NA	TRBV5-1	TRBJ1-2	few	TGCGCCAGCAGCTTGCAACAGGGCGGCGGCTACACCTTC	CASSLQQGGGYTF
TRBD1	TRBV7-6	TRBJ1-3	NA	TGTGCCAGCAGCTTAGCGCAACAGGGGAGCTCTGGAAACACCATATATTTT	CASSLAQQGSSGNTIYF
TRBD1	TRBV5-1	TRBJ1-4	NA	TGCGCCAGCAGCCGGACAGGGGTTAACGGTGAAAAACTGTTTTTT	CASSRTGVNGEKLFF
NA	TRBV12-3/TRBV12-4	TRBJ1-2	NA	TGTGCCAGCAGGGAGGGCTATGGCTACACCTTC	CASREGYGYTF
NA	TRBV6-2/TRBV6-3	TRBJ1-1	NA	TGTGCCAGCAGTTACATAATGAACACTGAAGCTTTCTTT	CASSYIMNTEAFF
TRBD2	TRBV9	TRBJ2-1	NA	TGTGCCAGCAGTTCCCGGACTAGCGGGAGGAACCAAAATGAGCAGTTCTTC	CASSSRTSGRNQNEQFF
TRBD2	TRBV18	TRBJ2-7	NA	TGTGCCAGCTCTCCGGGACTAGACGGCGAGCAGTACTTC	CASSPGLDGEQYF
NA	TRBV6-2/TRBV6-3	TRBJ2-1	NA	TGTGCCAGCAGTTTTTCTTCGTTTGATGAGCAGTTCTTC	CASSFSSFDEQFF
NA	TRBV18	TRBJ1-1	NA	TGTGCCAGCTCCCTACAGGGAACTGAAGCTTTCTTT	CASSLQGTEAFF
NA	TRBV6-6	TRBJ1-1	NA	TGTGCCAGCAGTTACAGCGGGGTCGACGGAGCTTTCTTT	CASSYSGVDGAFF
TRBD2	TRBV19	TRBJ2-1	NA	TGTGCCAGTAGTATAGGGACTAGCGGGGAGCAGTTCTTC	CASSIGTSGEQFF
NA	TRBV11-2	TRBJ2-5	NA	TGTGCCAGCAGCTTAGGTGAGACCCAGTACTTC	CASSLGETQYF
NA	TRBV6-5	TRBJ1-3	NA	TGTGCCAGCAGTTACGGACAGAGTCGGAGGAACACCATATATTTT	CASSYGQSRRNTIYF
TRBD2	TRBV5-4	TRBJ2-1	NA	TGTGCCAGCAGCGTGGGACTAGCGGGAGGTTATGAGCAGTTCTTC	CASSVGLAGGYEQFF
NA	TRBV3-1/TRBV3-2	TRBJ1-1	NA	TGTGCCAGCAGCCAAGCTGACACTGAAGCTTTCTTT	CASSQADTEAFF
NA	TRBV7-2	TRBJ1-5	NA	TGTGCCAGCAGCTTAACCGGGAGGACTAATCAGCCCCAGCATTTT	CASSLTGRTNQPQHF
NA	TRBV18	TRBJ2-1	NA	TGTGCCAGCTCACCAGCGGGACAAGTTTCCAATGAGCAGTTCTTC	CASSPAGQVSNEQFF
NA	TRBV29-1	TRBJ2-2	once	TGCAGCGCAAGCATAAGCGCCGGGGAGCTGTTTTTT	CSASISAGELFF
NA	TRBV5-4	TRBJ2-7	NA	TGTGCCAGCAGCTTGGACACCAGAACTGGCGAGCAGTACTTC	CASSLDTRTGEQYF
TRBD1	TRBV13	TRBJ1-1	once	TGTGCCAGCAGCTTAAGCCCGACAGGGGGTATTGAAGCTTTCTTT	CASSLSPTGGIEAFF
NA	TRBV10-3	TRBJ2-7	NA	TGTGCCATCAGTGAGTCGAATGGGGTTAGGTACTTC	CAISESNGVRYF
TRBD1	TRBV25-1	TRBJ1-3	NA	TGTGCCAGCAGTAGAATTGGGACAGGCTCTGGAAACACCATATATTTT	CASSRIGTGSGNTIYF
NA	TRBV15	TRBJ2-7	NA	TGTGCCACCAGCCCTCGCTTTTGGTATGATGACGAGCAGTACTTC	CATSPRFWYDDEQYF
NA	TRBV5-5	TRBJ1-4	NA	TGTGCCAGCAGCTTGTTGCAGGGAGGAGGCGAAAAACTGTTTTTT	CASSLLQGGGEKLFF
NA	TRBV5-1	TRBJ2-3	NA	TGCGCCAGCAGCTTGGTTGGGAGCAACTTTCGCACAGATACGCAGTATTTT	CASSLVGSNFRTDTQYF
NA	TRBV7-8	TRBJ1-1	NA	TGTGCCAGCAGTATAAGGGAGGGGAACACTGAAGCTTTCTTT	CASSIREGNTEAFF
NA	TRBV2	TRBJ1-2	NA	TGTGCCAGCAGTGGGGGACCGGGTCTCTATGGCTACACCTTC	CASSGGPGLYGYTF
NA	TRBV2	TRBJ1-2	NA	TGTGCCAGCTCAATCAGCCCCGAATCCTATGGCTACACCTTC	CASSISPESYGYTF
NA	TRBV4-1	TRBJ2-7	NA	TGCGCCAGCAGCCAAGGCCAGGAGCAGTACTTC	CASSQGQEQYF
NA	TRBV6-5	TRBJ1-2	NA	TGTGCCAGCCGAGATCAGCCTTATGGCTACACCTTC	CASRDQPYGYTF
NA	TRBV7-9	TRBJ1-1	NA	TGTGCCAGCAGCCCCGGAGGGGGGGTTGAAGCTTTCTTT	CASSPGGGVEAFF
NA	TRBV6-6	TRBJ1-2	NA	TGTGCCAGCAGTTACTCCGAGGGTACCTATGGCTACACCTTC	CASSYSEGTYGYTF
NA	TRBV28	TRBJ1-1	NA	TGTGCCAGCAGCTTGTGGGGGAACACTGAAGCTTTCTTT	CASSLWGNTEAFF
NA	TRBV5-1	TRBJ1-6	NA	TGCGCCAGCAGCTCAAAAATAGCCGATTCACCCCTCCACTTT	CASSSKIADSPLHF
NA	TRBV11-2	TRBJ2-1	NA	TGTGCCAGCAGCTTAGCCCTTCTAACAAACCCTTACAATGAGCAGTTCTTC	CASSLALLTNPYNEQFF
NA	TRBV7-2	TRBJ2-7	NA	TGTGCCAGCAGCTTAGTTAGCGGCTACGAGCAGTACTTC	CASSLVSGYEQYF
TRBD1	TRBV6-5	TRBJ2-7	NA	TGTGCCAGCGATCGGACAGGGGCGTCCTACGAGCAGTACTTC	CASDRTGASYEQYF
NA	TRBV3-1/TRBV3-2	TRBJ2-7	NA	TGTGCCAGCAGCCAAAGGTCCCTCTCCTACGAGCAGTACTTC	CASSQRSLSYEQYF
NA	TRBV27	TRBJ1-1	NA	TGTGCCAGCAGTTTAAGGGAGAACACTGAAGCTTTCTTT	CASSLRENTEAFF
NA	TRBV6-1	TRBJ1-2	NA	TGTGCCAGCAGTGAATGGGGGGCGAGAGACTATGGCTACACCTTC	CASSEWGARDYGYTF